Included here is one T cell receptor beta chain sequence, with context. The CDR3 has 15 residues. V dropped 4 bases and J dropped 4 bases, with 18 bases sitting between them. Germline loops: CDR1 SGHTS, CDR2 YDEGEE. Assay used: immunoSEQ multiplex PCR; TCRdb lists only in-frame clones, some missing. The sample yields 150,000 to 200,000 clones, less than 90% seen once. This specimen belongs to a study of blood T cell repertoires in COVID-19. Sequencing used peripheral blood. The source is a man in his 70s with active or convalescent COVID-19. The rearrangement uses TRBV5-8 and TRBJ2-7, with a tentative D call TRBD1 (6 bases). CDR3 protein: CASSVHRVARYEQYF. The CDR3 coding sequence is TGTGCCAGCAGCGTCCACAGGGTGGCTAGATACGAGCAGTACTTC.